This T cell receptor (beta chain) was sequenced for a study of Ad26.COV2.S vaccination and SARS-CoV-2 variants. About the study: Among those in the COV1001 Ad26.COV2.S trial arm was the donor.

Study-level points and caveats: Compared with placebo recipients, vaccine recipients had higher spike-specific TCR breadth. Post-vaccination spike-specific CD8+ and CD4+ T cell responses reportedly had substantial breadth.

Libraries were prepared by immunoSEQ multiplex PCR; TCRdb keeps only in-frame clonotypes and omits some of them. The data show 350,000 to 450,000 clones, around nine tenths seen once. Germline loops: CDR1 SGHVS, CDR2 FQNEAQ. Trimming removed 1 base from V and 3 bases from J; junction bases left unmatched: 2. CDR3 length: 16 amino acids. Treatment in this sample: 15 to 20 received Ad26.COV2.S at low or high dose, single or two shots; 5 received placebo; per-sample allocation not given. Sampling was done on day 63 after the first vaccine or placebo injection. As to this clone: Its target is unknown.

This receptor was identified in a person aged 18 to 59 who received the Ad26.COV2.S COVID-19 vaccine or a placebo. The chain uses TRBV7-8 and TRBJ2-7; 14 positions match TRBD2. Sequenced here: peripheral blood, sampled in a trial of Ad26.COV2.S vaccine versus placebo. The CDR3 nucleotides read TGTGCCAGCAGCTTAGGCGGGACTAGCGGGAGCTACGAGCAGTACTTC. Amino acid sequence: CASSLGGTSGSYEQYF.